This TCR beta chain is drawn from a study of blood T cells in healthy people across ages. Study outcomes and limitations: CMV infection status of these donors was not known. A strong correlation was found between TCR beta diversity and the percentage of naive T cells.

At least 6 micrograms of total RNA were extracted per sample. Details on this clonotype: Its specificity is unknown.

J lost 3 bases, V lost 1 base, and 10 bases had no gene match. From germline, CDR1 is SGHTA and CDR2 FQGTGA. The CDR3 is 19 residues long. Next came a second PCR, run for about 7 to 12 cycles, which used a sample-barcoded 5' primer along with a J-beta primer mix. From the 5' RACE reads, TCRdb called clonotypes with MiXCR, one entry per CDR3 protein. The table shows 1.5 million to 2 million distinct CDR3 sequences, with around 48% occurring only once. The sequence was obtained from a woman between 35 and 50 years old in good health. The chain carries TRBV7-3 and TRBJ2-1; 12 positions agree with TRBD2. Sequences were obtained from blood. Here the CDR3 DNA reads TGTGCCAGCAGCTTAAAGAAGTCTAGCGGGGGGGCCCTCTACAATGAGCAGTTCTTC. Encoded protein: CASSLKKSSGGALYNEQFF.